The present T cell receptor beta chain was sequenced within a study of blood T cell repertoires in COVID-19. Study in general: T cells, B-cell-depleted T cells, or PBMCs provided the cDNA or gDNA that served as material.

CDR1 is SNHLY and CDR2 is FYNNEI in the germline V gene. The CDR3 length is 18 residues. With respect to this clone: One end of the junction does not line up with germline, which may come from a read error.

As handled by the study authors: Reference gene primer amplification yielded estimated nucleated cell counts. TCRdb keeps only in-frame clones here, not all; method: immunoSEQ multiplex PCR. The V and J calls and the clone size are those of that table, but D and trimming were determined from the DNA. The table shows some 180,000 clones, with more than 75% occurring only once. The genes are TRBV2 and TRBJ2-6; 11 nucleotides match TRBD1. Sequences were obtained from peripheral blood. The source is a man aged 50-59 years who had recovered from COVID-19. CDR3 coding DNA: TGTGCCAGCATTAAGGGACAGGGGGAAATTGCTGGGGTCAACGTCCTGACTTTC. As protein: CASIKGQGEIAGVNVLTF. Using reference TRBV2 and TRBJ2-6 for the parts outside the CDR3, the full variable domain is EPEVTQTPSHQVTQMGQEVILRCVPISNHLYFYWYRQILGQKVEFLVSFYNNEISEKSEIFDDQFSVERPDGSNFTLKIRSTKLEDSAMYFCASIKGQGEIAGVNVLTFGAGSRLTVL.